This TCR beta chain was sequenced for a study of blood T cell repertoires in COVID-19. The repertoire was sequenced with immunoSEQ multiplex PCR; TCRdb's copy has only in-frame clones and lacks some. The data show 250,000 to 300,000 clones, 89% seen once. Per germline, CDR1 SNHLY and CDR2 FYNNEI. Trimming left V 6 bases short and J 4 bases short, with 12 bases between. CDR3 length: 13 residues. Specimen: peripheral blood. This chain connects TRBV2 to TRBJ1-2, with D possibly being TRBD1 (5 bases). This clonotype was sampled from a woman in her thirties or forties who had recovered from COVID-19. This chain's CDR3 is CASRRQSPYGYTF. DNA of the CDR3: TGTGCCAGCAGACGACAGAGCCCCTATGGCTACACCTTC.